This TCR beta chain was recorded in a study of cytomegalovirus exposure and HLA in healthy donors. Regarding the study as a whole: Association of roughly 17,000 TCR beta sequences with HLA alleles was found at 0.05 false discovery rate in a later analysis.

Healthy bone marrow donors made up the donors. This clone was counted a few times. Its cognate antigen is unknown. There are 15 residues in the CDR3. Trimming removed 6 bases from V and 7 bases from J; junction bases left unmatched: 14. CDR1 and CDR2 from the germline V gene are LNHDA and SQIVND (reference sequence). The primer mix had 60 Vbeta and 13 Jbeta primers. Profiling relied on immunoSEQ multiplex PCR, and the TCRdb table lists in-frame clones only, not all of them. The table lists around 200,000 clones, 75% to 85% of them singletons, with 0.65% in the top ten. The receptor was derived from a boy younger than 18 in good health and CMV-seronegative. Sequenced sample: PBMCs. The rearrangement uses TRBV19 and TRBJ1-2, with 7 bases fitting TRBD1. CDR3: CASRHRGALKGGYTF. The CDR3 bases are TGTGCCAGTAGACACAGGGGCGCATTAAAGGGTGGCTACACCTTC.